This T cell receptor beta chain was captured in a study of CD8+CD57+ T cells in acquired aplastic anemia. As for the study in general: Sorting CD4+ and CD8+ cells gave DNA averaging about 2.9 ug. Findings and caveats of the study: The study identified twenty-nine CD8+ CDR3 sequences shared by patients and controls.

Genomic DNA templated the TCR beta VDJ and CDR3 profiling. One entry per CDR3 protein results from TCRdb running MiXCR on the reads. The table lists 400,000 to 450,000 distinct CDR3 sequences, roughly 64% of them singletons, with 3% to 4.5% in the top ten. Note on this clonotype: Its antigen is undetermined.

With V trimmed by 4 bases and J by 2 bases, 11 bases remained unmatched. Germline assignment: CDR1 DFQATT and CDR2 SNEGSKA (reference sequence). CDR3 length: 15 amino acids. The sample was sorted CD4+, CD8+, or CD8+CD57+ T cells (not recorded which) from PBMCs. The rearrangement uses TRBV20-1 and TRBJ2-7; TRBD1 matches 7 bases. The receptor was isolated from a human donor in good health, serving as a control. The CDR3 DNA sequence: TGCAGTGCTATGCCGGGACAGTGCAAACCCTACGAGCAGTACTTC. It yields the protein CSAMPGQCKPYEQYF.